This T cell receptor (beta chain) appears in the sequencing data of a study of spatial heterogeneity in lung cancer. The time point here: sample taken at primary tumor resection. No cells were sorted before sequencing. The whole RNA sequenced was extracted from tumor, nontumor lung or frozen PBMC. This clonotype has ten or more counts. Germline V lookup: CDR1 KGHDR, CDR2 SFDVKD. The CDR3 is 14 residues long. Trimming left V 7 bases short and J 4 bases short, with 12 bases between. Each CDR3 protein is one row after TCRdb ran MiXCR on the 5' RACE reads. This sample has tens of thousands of distinct CDR3 sequences, with more than 7% found just once.

The rearrangement joins TRBV24-1 to TRBJ2-2; D may be TRBD1 (5 bases). The receptor comes from a female donor with early-stage non-small cell lung cancer. Material: PBMCs, obtained at surgery. Here the CDR3 reads CATRIGAGTGELFF. Written as DNA, the CDR3 is TGTGCCACCAGAATTGGGGCCGGCACCGGGGAGCTGTTTTTT.